This T cell receptor beta chain was observed in a study of T cell responses to AZD1222 COVID-19 vaccine. Doses given second, at about 4 or about 12 weeks, were pooled. The J segment lost 5 bases and the V segment lost 6 bases, leaving 4 bases of the junction unmatched. This CDR3 has 12 amino acids. This table comes from immunoSEQ multiplex PCR, and its TCRdb copy is limited to in-frame clones, with some not included. The table records 30,000 to 35,000 clones, roughly 90% of them present only once. This material consisted of peripheral blood, taken 28 days after the second AZD1222 dose. The chain carries TRBV12-3 or TRBV12-4 and TRBJ2-7; TRBD1 matches 7 bases. The source is an adult who received the AZD1222 COVID-19 vaccine. Here the CDR3 DNA reads TGTGCCAGCAGCCGACAGGGAGACGAGCAGTACTTC. Encoded protein: CASSRQGDEQYF.